Listed below are T cell receptor beta chains from one sample, sequenced in a study of T cell responses to AZD1222 COVID-19 vaccine. The method was immunoSEQ multiplex PCR; TCRdb's version includes in-frame clones alone and lacks a portion of them. This table holds fewer than 150,000 clones, 93% found once. The sequences come from peripheral blood, collected on day 0 of AZD1222 vaccination. Source of these receptors: an adult in good health. Both conserved end residues are part of each CDR3. A D gene is named only where the DNA matches it firmly. Rows give clone size only sometimes, using once, few, many, or a class for an expanded clone.

J	D	size	V	CDR3	DNA
TRBJ1-5	-	-	TRBV19	CASNNRNNEAQHF	TGTGCCAGTAATAACAGGAATAATGAGGCCCAGCATTTT
TRBJ1-4	-	-	TRBV25-1	CASSPGPGRGNEKLFF	TGTGCCAGCAGTCCTGGCCCCGGGCGGGGTAATGAAAAACTGTTTTTT
TRBJ1-5	TRBD1	-	TRBV19	CASRGGWNQPQHF	TGTGCCAGTAGAGGGGGCTGGAATCAGCCCCAGCATTTT
TRBJ1-2	TRBD1	-	TRBV5-1	CASSLGQGGFDGYTF	TGCGCCAGCAGCTTGGGACAGGGAGGTTTTGATGGCTACACCTTC
TRBJ2-7	TRBD1	once	TRBV9	CASSGGDRGSYEQYF	TGTGCCAGCAGCGGAGGGGACAGGGGGAGCTACGAGCAGTACTTC
TRBJ2-3	-	-	TRBV6-4	CASSDGGPTDTQYF	TGTGCCAGCAGTGACGGGGGGCCCACAGATACGCAGTATTTT
TRBJ2-5	-	-	TRBV29-1	CSVEKAPETQYF	TGCAGCGTTGAAAAAGCCCCGGAGACCCAGTACTTC
TRBJ1-1	TRBD1	-	TRBV27	CASSLDRGRRTEAFF	TGTGCCAGCAGTCTTGACAGGGGGCGCCGCACTGAAGCTTTCTTT
TRBJ1-1	-	-	TRBV5-4	CASSSGTQGYLRAFF	TGTGCCAGCAGCTCCGGAACTCAGGGATACCTCAGAGCTTTCTTT
TRBJ1-2	-	-	TRBV27	CASSFGQGDGYTF	TGTGCCAGCAGTTTCGGGCAGGGAGATGGCTACACCTTC